This T cell receptor beta chain was captured in a study of blood T cells in healthy people across ages. Study-wide points: PBMCs left unsorted prevented a conclusive naive versus antigen-experienced comparison.

Combining a sample-barcoded 5' primer with a J-beta primer mix, a second PCR ran for 7 to 11 cycles. TCRdb passed the 5' RACE reads through MiXCR, listing each CDR3 protein once. Of approximately 780,000 distinct CDR3 sequences listed, about 26% are singletons. The authors isolated at least 6.5 million PBMCs per sample. CDR1 and CDR2 from the germline V gene are DFQATT and SNEGSKA (reference sequence). The CDR3 extends over 15 amino acids. Comments on this clonotype: What it binds is unknown.

The data were also submitted as part of a second study, on T cells of mothers and their children. As reported in that work: Second-PCR amplification with M1S added sample barcodes and 2-4 random nucleotides.

V and J are TRBV20-1 and TRBJ2-5; 9 nucleotides align to TRBD2. The J call may be wrong; the DNA end is better matched by TRBJ2-1. The origin of this receptor is a boy aged 5-17 years in good health. Input material: blood. The CDR3 bases are TGCAGTGCCCGAGGCGGGGGGGCCCTCTACAATGAGCAGTTCTTC. This gives the protein CSARGGGALYNEQFF.